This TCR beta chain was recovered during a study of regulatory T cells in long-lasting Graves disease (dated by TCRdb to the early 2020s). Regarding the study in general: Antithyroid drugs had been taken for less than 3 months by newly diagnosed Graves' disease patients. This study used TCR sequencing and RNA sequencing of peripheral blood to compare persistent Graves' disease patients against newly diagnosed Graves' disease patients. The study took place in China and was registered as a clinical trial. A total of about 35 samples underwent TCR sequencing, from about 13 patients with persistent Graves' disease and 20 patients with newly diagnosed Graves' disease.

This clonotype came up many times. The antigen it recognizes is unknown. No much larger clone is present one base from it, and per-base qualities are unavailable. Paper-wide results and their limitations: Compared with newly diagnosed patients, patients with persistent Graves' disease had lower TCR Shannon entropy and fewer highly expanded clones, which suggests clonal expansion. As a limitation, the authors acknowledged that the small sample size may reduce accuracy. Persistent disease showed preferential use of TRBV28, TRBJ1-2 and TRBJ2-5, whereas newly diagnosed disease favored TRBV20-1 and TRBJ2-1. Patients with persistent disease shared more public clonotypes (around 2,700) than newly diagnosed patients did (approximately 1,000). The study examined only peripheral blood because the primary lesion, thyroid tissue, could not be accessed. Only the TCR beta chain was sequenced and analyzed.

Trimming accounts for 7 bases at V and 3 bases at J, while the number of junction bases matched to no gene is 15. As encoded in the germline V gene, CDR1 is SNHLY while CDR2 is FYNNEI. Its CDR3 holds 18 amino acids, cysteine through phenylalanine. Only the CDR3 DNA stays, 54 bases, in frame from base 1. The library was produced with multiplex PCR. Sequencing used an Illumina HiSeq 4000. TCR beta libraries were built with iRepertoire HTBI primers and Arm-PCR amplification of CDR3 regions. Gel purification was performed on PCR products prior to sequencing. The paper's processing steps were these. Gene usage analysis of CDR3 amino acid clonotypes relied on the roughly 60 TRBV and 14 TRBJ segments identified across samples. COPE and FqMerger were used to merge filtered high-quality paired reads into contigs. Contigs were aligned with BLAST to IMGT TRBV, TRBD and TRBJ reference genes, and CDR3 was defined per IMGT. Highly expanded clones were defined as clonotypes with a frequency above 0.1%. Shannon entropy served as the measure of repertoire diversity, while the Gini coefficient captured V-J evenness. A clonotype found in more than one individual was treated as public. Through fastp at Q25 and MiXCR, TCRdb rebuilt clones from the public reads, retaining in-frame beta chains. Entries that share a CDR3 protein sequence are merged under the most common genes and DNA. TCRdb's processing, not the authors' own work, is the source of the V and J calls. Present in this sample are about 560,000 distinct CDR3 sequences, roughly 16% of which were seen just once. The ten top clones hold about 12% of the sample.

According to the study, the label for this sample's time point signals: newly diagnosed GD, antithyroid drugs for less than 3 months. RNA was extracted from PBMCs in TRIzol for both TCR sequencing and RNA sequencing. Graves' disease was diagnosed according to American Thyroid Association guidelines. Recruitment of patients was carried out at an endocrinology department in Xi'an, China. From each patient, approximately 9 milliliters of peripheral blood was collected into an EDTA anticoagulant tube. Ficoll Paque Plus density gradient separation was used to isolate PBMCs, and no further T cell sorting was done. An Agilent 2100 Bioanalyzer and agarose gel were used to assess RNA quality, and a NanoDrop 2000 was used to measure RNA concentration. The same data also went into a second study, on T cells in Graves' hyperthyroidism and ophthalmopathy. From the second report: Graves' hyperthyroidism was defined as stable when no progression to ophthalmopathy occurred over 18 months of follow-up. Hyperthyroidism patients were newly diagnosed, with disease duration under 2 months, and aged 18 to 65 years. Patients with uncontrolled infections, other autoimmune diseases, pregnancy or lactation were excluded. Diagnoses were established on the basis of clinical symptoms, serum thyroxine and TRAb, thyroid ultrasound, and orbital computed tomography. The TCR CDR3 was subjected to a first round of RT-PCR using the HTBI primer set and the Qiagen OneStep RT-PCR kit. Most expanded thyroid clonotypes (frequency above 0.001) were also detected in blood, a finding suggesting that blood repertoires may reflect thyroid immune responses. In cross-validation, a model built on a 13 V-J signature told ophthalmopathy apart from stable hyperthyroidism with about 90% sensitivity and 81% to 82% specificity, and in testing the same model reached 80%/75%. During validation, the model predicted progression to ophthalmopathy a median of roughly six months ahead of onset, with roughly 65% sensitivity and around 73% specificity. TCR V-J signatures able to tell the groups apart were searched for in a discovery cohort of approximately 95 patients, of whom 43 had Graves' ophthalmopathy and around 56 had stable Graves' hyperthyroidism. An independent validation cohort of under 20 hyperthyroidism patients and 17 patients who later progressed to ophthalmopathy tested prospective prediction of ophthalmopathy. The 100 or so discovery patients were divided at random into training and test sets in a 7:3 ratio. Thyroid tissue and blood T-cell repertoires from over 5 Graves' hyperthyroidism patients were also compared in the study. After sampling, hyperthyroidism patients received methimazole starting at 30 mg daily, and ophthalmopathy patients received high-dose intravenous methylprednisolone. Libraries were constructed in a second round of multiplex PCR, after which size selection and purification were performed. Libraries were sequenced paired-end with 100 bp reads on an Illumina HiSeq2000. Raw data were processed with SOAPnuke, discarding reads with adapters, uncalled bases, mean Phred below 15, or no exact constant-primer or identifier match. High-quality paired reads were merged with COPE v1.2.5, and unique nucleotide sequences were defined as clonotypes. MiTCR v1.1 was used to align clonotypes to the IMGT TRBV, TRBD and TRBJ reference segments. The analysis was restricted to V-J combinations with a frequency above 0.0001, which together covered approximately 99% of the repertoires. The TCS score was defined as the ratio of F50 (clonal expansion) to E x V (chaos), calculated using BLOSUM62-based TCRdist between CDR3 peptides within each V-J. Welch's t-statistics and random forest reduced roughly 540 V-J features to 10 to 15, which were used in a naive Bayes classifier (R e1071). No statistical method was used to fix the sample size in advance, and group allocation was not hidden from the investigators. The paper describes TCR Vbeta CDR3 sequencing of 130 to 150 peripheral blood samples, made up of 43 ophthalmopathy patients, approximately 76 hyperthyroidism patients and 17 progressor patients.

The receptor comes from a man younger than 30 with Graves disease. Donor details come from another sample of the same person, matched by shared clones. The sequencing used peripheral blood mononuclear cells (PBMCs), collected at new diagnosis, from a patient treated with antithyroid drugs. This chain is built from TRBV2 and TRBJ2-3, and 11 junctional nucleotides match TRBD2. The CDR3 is CASIVLGVLAGGTDTQYF. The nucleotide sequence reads TGTGCCAGCATCGTCCTGGGGGTCCTAGCGGGAGGAACAGATACGCAGTATTTT.